This T cell receptor beta chain was retrieved from a study of memory CD4+ T cells and cytomegalovirus serostatus. About this clone: What it binds is not known.

The sort gate was single viable CD3+CD4+CD8-CD45RO+ cells for memory CD4+ T cells. This CDR3 spans 14 amino acids. Germline loops: CDR1 MDHEN, CDR2 SYDVKM. V was trimmed by 3 bases and J by 6 bases, leaving 11 bases between them. The repertoire was sequenced with immunoSEQ multiplex PCR; TCRdb's copy has only in-frame clones and lacks some. The sample carries some 95,000 clones, about 80% recorded once. General study results and limits: Suggested: most of the CMV-linked TCR signature lies in CD4+ memory cells. A US-trained random forest predicted CMV serostatus with median AUC around 0.91.

V and J are TRBV28 and TRBJ1-4, with D possibly matching TRBD1 (6 bases). The sample comprised memory CD4+ T cells from blood. The TCR comes from an adult in good health and CMV-seropositive. The CDR3 reads CASSFGTLHEKLFF. In DNA form, the CDR3 reads TGTGCCAGCAGTTTCGGGACACTACATGAAAAACTGTTTTTT.